These 24 T cell receptor beta chains were all obtained from the same sample, sequenced in a study of cytomegalovirus exposure and HLA in healthy donors. Primers for the PCR totalled 60 Vbeta and 13 Jbeta. The data were produced by immunoSEQ multiplex PCR, yet TCRdb's version contains in-frame clones alone and is incomplete. Counted here are some 130,000 clones, roughly 84% occurring once; the ten biggest clones make up less than 3.5%. The specimen was PBMCs. The origin of the receptors is a man aged 50-59 years in good health and CMV-seronegative.

The rearrangement joins TRBV4-1 to TRBJ1-5, with no clear D. This CDR3 contains 15 residues. CDR1 is MGHRA, CDR2 YSYEKL, per germline. Trimming removed 0 bases from V and 4 bases from J, with 10 bases in between. The CDR3 here is CASSQDYSQNQPQHF. The CDR3 DNA reads as TGCGCCAGCAGCCAAGATTACAGTCAGAATCAGCCCCAGCATTTT.

This clone was seen only once. V gene TRBV5-1 combines with J gene TRBJ1-2; D might be TRBD1 (6 bases). This CDR3 region has 12 residues. Germline-derived CDR1 and CDR2 are SGHRS and YFSETQ. V was shortened by 4 bases and J by 4 bases, with 8 bases between the two germline ends. CDR3 sequence: CASSGTTYGYTF. CDR3 bases: TGCGCCAGCAGCGGGACAACCTATGGCTACACCTTC.

The gene calls are TRBV5-1 and TRBJ1-1; no firm D call. The CDR3 extends over 14 amino acids. CDR1 is SGHRS and CDR2 is YFSETQ in the germline V gene. V was shortened by 0 bases and J by 4 bases, with 10 bases between the two germline ends. CDR3 loop: CASSLDPSGTEAFF. For the CDR3, the DNA is TGCGCCAGCAGCTTGGACCCATCGGGCACTGAAGCTTTCTTT.

This clone was recorded a few times. V usage is TRBV5-1 and J usage is TRBJ2-1; D not certain. Germline values: CDR1 SGHRS, CDR2 YFSETQ. Trimming left V 5 bases short and J 8 bases short, with 17 bases between. CDR3 length: 14 residues. The CDR3 sequence is CASRPLTHEDEQFF. CDR3 nucleotide sequence: TGCGCCAGCAGGCCGCTGACTCACGAGGATGAGCAGTTCTTC.

The chain is built from TRBV30 and TRBJ2-7; D remains unclear. V lost 2 bases to trimming and J lost 10 bases, with 15 bases between them. This CDR3 comprises 12 residues. Germline CDR1 reads GTSNPN; CDR2 reads SVGIG (reference sequence). The CDR3 is CAWSIFGLRQYF. The CDR3 DNA reads as TGTGCCTGGAGTATATTTGGGCTGCGTCAGTACTTC.

The chain uses TRBV6-5 and TRBJ2-1; 10 bases are shared with TRBD1. Germline V gene data show CDR1 as MNHEY and CDR2 as SVGAGI. The CDR3 loop spans 15 amino acids. Germline trimming cut 6 bases from V and 6 bases from J; bases unmatched to any gene: 8. Here the CDR3 DNA reads TGTGCCAGCAGGCAGACAGGGGGCGCGGGCAATGAGCAGTTCTTC. Residues: CASRQTGGAGNEQFF.

The CDR3 loop is CASSLEGVRTEAFF. The CDR3 DNA follows: TGCGCCAGCAGCTTGGAAGGGGTGAGGACTGAAGCTTTCTTT. The chain recombines TRBV5-1 with TRBJ1-1; a weak D match, TRBD1 (5 bases). Deletions cut 0 bases from V and 5 bases from J, with 11 bases between. Germline V gene sequence: CDR1 SGHRS, CDR2 YFSETQ. CDR3 size: 14 residues.

The J gene is TRBJ2-5, the V gene TRBV30; the match to TRBD1 covers 7 bases. V was pared by 0 bases and J by 7 bases, with 8 bases of the junction left unmatched. The CDR3 spans 14 residues. Germline V gene data show CDR1 as GTSNPN and CDR2 as SVGIG (reference sequence). This CDR3 is CAWSVRGPDGTQYF. The CDR3 nucleotides read TGTGCCTGGAGTGTAAGGGGGCCCGATGGGACCCAGTACTTC.

This clone turned up a few times. The CDR3 bases are TGTGCCAGCAGTGACGAGGTAGGGGGCGCGACAGATACGCAGTATTTT. It encodes CASSDEVGGATDTQYF. The chain couples TRBV6-4 to TRBJ2-3, with 7 bases fitting TRBD1. With 2 bases clipped from V and 3 bases from J, the junction kept 8 bases outside the gene matches. The length of the CDR3 is 16 residues. Germline-derived CDR1 and CDR2 are MRHNA and SNTAGT.

The V call is TRBV11-3, the J call TRBJ2-2; D gene ambiguous. Trimming took off 4 bases at V and 5 bases at J, with 5 bases between the two ends. CDR3 length equals 12 residues. Germline V CDR1 and CDR2: SGHNT, YENEEA. Here the CDR3 reads CASSYSTGELFF. The CDR3 DNA sequence: TGTGCCAGCAGCTACAGTACCGGGGAGCTGTTTTTT.

The chain joins TRBV10-3 to TRBJ1-2, with D possibly TRBD1 on 5 matching bases. Per germline, CDR1 ENHRY and CDR2 SYGVKD. The V end was cut by 6 bases, the J end by 4 bases, with 12 bases between. The CDR3 runs to 13 residues. CDR3: CAIRKDISYGYTF. CDR3 DNA sequence: TGTGCCATCAGAAAGGACATAAGCTATGGCTACACCTTC.

J is TRBJ1-2 and V is TRBV6-5; possibly TRBD1 for D (6 bases). Germline CDR1 is MNHEY and CDR2 is SVGAGI. V lost 8 bases, J lost 2 bases, and 6 bases lay in between. This CDR3 region has 11 residues. CDR3 protein: CASGQNYGYTF. As DNA, the CDR3 is TGTGCCAGCGGACAGAACTATGGCTACACCTTC.

In its sample, this clone was seen once. V is TRBV27 and J is TRBJ2-5; the D gene is possibly TRBD2 (6 bases). Trimming cost V 5 bases and J 6 bases, with 10 bases left between them. CDR1 and CDR2 (germline): MNHEY, SMNVEV (reference sequence). The CDR3 has 12 residues. The CDR3 loop reads CASSPGRQTQYF. The CDR3 DNA reads TGTGCCAGCAGTCCAGGGAGGCAGACCCAGTACTTC.

The chain joins TRBV6-5 to TRBJ2-7, with 7 bases that match TRBD1. Germline V CDR1 and CDR2: MNHEY, SVGAGI. There are 12 residues in the CDR3. J was trimmed by 6 bases and V by 5 bases; bases with no gene match: 4. CDR3 DNA sequence: TGTGCCAGCAGTGGACAGGTTTCCGAGCAGTACTTC. Protein product: CASSGQVSEQYF.

This clone was seen once. V gene TRBV12-5 combines with J gene TRBJ2-7; 7 nucleotides line up with TRBD1. Per the germline V gene, CDR1 is LGHNT and CDR2 is FRNRAP. CDR3 size: 13 residues. Unmatched junction bases numbered 3, after V lost 7 bases and J lost 0 bases. CDR3 nucleotide sequence: TGTGCTAGTGCCGGGGACAGCTCCTACGAGCAGTACTTC. Amino acids: CASAGDSSYEQYF.

V is TRBV27 and J is TRBJ1-2, with D possibly TRBD1 on 6 matching bases. Trimming removed 3 bases at V and 5 bases at J, with 13 bases between. The CDR3 is 14 residues long. Germline V gene lookup returns CDR1 MNHEY and CDR2 SMNVEV (reference sequence). CDR3 nucleotides: TGTGCCAGCAGTTTTGGCAGGGGAACTTATGGCTACACCTTC. As protein: CASSFGRGTYGYTF.

V is TRBV4-3 and J is TRBJ1-2; D gene uncertain. Germline-derived CDR1 and CDR2 are LGHNA and YSLEER. Trimming shortened V by 2 bases and J by 4 bases, and 11 bases separated the two germline ends. This CDR3 is built from 14 residues. The chain's CDR3 is CASSQIIALYGYTF. The CDR3 nucleotides are TGCGCCAGCAGCCAAATCATAGCGCTCTATGGCTACACCTTC.

The chain is built from TRBV4-1 and TRBJ2-1; D unclear. V was pared by 2 bases and J by 4 bases, with 9 bases between. Germline V gives CDR1 MGHRA, CDR2 YSYEKL. CDR3 size: 14 residues. The CDR3 DNA follows: TGCGCCAGCAGCCAACGATCCAGTTACAATGAGCAGTTCTTC. This gives the protein CASSQRSSYNEQFF.

The chain uses TRBV11-2 and TRBJ2-2, with D unclear. This CDR3 contains 13 residues. Germline CDR1 is SGHAT and CDR2 is FQNNGV. The germline V and J ends were trimmed by 1 base and 5 bases, with 5 bases remaining between them. The CDR3 DNA follows: TGTGCCAGCAGCTTAGTGCTAACCGGGGAGCTGTTTTTT. Protein sequence: CASSLVLTGELFF.

The chain combines TRBV6-1 with TRBJ1-1, with D unresolved. In germline, CDR1 is MNHNS, CDR2 SASEGT. Trimming took 5 bases from V and 7 from J, leaving 14 bases between them. This CDR3 spans 13 amino acids. CDR3 region: CASSQDWSREAFF. CDR3 DNA sequence: TGTGCCAGCAGTCAAGACTGGAGTCGTGAAGCTTTCTTT.

This clone is categorized as medium-sized. This rearrangement joins TRBV6-4 to TRBJ2-3; 12 bases are a match to TRBD2. The CDR3 spans 15 residues. Trimming at V came to 4 bases and at J to 2 bases, leaving 1 base not matched to a gene. CDR1 and CDR2 from the germline V gene are MRHNA and SNTAGT. CDR3 in amino acids: CASSASGGDTDTQYF. The CDR3 coding sequence is TGTGCCAGCAGTGCTAGCGGGGGGGACACAGATACGCAGTATTTT.

The chain employs TRBV6-1 and TRBJ2-2, with 8 bases fitting TRBD2. J gave up 6 bases and V 0 bases, and 3 bases lay outside the gene matches. This CDR3 is 15 amino acids long. Looked up from germline, CDR1 is MNHNS and CDR2 is SASEGT. The CDR3 loop is CASSEAAGRAGELFF. The CDR3 DNA reads as TGTGCCAGCAGTGAAGCGGCCGGGAGGGCCGGGGAGCTGTTTTTT.

The chain uses TRBV7-9 and TRBJ1-2; TRBD1 matches at 10 bases. With 5 bases clipped from V and 8 bases from J, the junction kept 5 bases outside the gene matches. The germline CDR1 and CDR2 sequences are SEHNR and FQNEAQ (reference sequence). This CDR3 is 13 amino acids long. DNA of the CDR3: TGTGCCAGCAGCGAAGGACAGGGGGGCGGCTACACCTTC. Translation: CASSEGQGGGYTF.

The CDR3 bases are TGTGCTTACACAGAAGGGACAGGGTTATACGAGCAGTACTTC. This codes for CAYTEGTGLYEQYF. The gene calls are TRBV30 and TRBJ2-7, with 9 nucleotides matching TRBD1. This CDR3 spans 14 amino acids. Germline V CDR1 and CDR2: GTSNPN, SVGIG (reference sequence).